This T cell receptor beta chain was identified during a study of glioma-infiltrating T cells after dendritic cell vaccination. Study background: Monocyte-derived dendritic cells, cultured about 7 days with IL-4 and GM-CSF, were pulsed with autologous tumor lysate.

Measured with immunoSEQ multiplex PCR; TCRdb has only the in-frame clones, and not every one. This sample yields about 24,000 clones, of which about 90% are seen a single time; about 3.2% belongs to the top ten. Study-level findings and limits: Longer survival after dendritic cell vaccination followed higher pretreatment TIL content.

Germline lookup yields CDR1 MGHRA and CDR2 YSYEKL. There are 14 residues in the CDR3. Trimming left V 0 bases short and J 7 bases short, with 13 bases between. With regard to this clone: The antigen is not known.

Time point given: after dendritic cell vaccination, including at tumor progression/relapse. This chain uses TRBV4-1 with TRBJ2-7, with D maybe TRBD1 (5 bases). This clonotype was obtained from a human donor with glioblastoma. Sequenced here: blood, sampled after dendritic cell vaccination. CDR3 residues: CASSQDERGREQYF. The DNA of the CDR3 is TGCGCCAGCAGCCAAGATGAAAGGGGCCGGGAGCAGTACTTC.